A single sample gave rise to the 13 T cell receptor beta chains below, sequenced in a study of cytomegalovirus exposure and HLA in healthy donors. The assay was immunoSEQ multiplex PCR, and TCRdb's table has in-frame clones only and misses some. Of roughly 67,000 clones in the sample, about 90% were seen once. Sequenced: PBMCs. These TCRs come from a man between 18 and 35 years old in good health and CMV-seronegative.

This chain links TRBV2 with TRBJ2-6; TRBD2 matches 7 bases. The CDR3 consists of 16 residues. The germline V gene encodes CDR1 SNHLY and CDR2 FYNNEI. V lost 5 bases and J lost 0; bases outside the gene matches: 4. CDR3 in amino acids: CASSSGKSSGANVLTF. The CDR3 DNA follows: TGTGCCAGCAGTAGCGGGAAAAGCTCTGGGGCCAACGTCCTGACTTTC.

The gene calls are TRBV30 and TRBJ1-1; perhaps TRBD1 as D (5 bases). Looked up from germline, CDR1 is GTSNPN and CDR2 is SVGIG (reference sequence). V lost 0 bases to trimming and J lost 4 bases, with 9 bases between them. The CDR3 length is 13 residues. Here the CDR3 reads CAWSVSRATEAFF. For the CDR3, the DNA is TGTGCCTGGAGTGTATCCAGGGCCACTGAAGCTTTCTTT.

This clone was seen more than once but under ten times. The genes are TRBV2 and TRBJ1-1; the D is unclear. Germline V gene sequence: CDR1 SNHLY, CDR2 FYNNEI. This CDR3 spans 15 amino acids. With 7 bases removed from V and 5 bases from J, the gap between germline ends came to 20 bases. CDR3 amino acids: CASNTEGYTGTEAFF. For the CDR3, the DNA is TGTGCCAGCAATACTGAGGGCTATACGGGAACTGAAGCTTTCTTT.

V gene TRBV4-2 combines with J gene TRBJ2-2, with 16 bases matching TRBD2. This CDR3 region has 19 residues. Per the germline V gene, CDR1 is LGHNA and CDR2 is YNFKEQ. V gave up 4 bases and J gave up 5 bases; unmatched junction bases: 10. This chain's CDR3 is CASSPQGGLAGGPTGELFF. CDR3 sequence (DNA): TGTGCCAGCAGCCCCCAGGGGGGACTAGCGGGAGGGCCTACCGGGGAGCTGTTTTTT.

In DNA, the CDR3 is TGCAGTGCTGTAGGGAGGGGGAAACTGTTTTTT. Protein product: CSAVGRGKLFF. The chain uses TRBV20-1 and TRBJ1-4, with TRBD1 as a possible D gene (6 bases). This CDR3 spans 11 amino acids. V was trimmed by 5 bases and J by 11 bases, leaving 12 bases between them. The germline V gene encodes CDR1 DFQATT and CDR2 SNEGSKA (reference sequence).

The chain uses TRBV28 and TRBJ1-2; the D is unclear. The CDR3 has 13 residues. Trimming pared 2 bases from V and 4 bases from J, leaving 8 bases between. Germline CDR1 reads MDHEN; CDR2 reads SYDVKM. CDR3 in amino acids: CASSLGHSYGYTF. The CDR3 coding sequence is TGTGCCAGCAGTTTAGGCCACAGCTATGGCTACACCTTC.

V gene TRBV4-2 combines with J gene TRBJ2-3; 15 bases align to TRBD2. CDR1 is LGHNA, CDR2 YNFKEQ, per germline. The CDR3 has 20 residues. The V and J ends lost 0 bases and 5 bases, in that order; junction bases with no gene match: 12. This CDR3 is CASSQDLILGLAGGKDTQYF. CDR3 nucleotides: TGTGCCAGCAGCCAAGATCTCATACTTGGACTAGCGGGAGGGAAAGATACGCAGTATTTT.

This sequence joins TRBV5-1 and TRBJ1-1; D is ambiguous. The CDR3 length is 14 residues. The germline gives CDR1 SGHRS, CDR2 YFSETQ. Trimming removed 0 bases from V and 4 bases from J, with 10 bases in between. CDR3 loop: CASSLVGEVTEAFF. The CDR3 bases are TGCGCCAGCAGCTTGGTTGGGGAGGTCACTGAAGCTTTCTTT.

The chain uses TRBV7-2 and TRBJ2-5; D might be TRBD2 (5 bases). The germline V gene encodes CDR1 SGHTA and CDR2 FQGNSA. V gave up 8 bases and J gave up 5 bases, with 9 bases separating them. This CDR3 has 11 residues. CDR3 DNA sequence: TGTGCCAGCTCCGAGGGTGAGACCCAGTACTTC. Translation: CASSEGETQYF.

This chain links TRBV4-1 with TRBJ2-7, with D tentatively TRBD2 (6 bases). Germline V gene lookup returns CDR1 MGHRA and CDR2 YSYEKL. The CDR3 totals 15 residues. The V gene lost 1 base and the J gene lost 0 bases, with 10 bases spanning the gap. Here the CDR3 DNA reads TGCGCCAGCAGCCAAGGGCGGGGATCCTCCTACGAGCAGTACTTC. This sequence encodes CASSQGRGSSYEQYF.

CDR3: CASSLIQGLTEAFF. DNA of the CDR3: TGTGCCAGCAGTTTAATTCAGGGGCTAACTGAAGCTTTCTTT. This sequence joins TRBV6-6 and TRBJ1-1; D is perhaps TRBD1 (6 bases). The CDR3 length is 14 residues. V lost 4 bases and J 5 bases, leaving 14 bases between the germline ends. The germline gives CDR1 MNHNY, CDR2 SVGAGI (reference sequence).

The CDR3 spells CASSLTLGSQETQYF. The CDR3 region has the DNA TGTGCCAGCAGCTTAACCTTGGGCAGCCAAGAGACCCAGTACTTC. The chain carries TRBV7-2 and TRBJ2-5, with D unclear. This CDR3 region has 15 residues. CDR1 is SGHTA, CDR2 FQGNSA, per germline. With 2 bases removed from V and 1 base from J, the gap between germline ends came to 11 bases.

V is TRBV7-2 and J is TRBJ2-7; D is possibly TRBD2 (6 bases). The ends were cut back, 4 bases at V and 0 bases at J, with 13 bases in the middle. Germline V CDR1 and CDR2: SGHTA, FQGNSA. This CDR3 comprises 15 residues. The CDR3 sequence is CASSSSRDFSYEQYF. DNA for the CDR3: TGTGCCAGCAGCTCTTCCCGGGACTTCTCCTACGAGCAGTACTTC.